One sample yielded the 19 T cell receptor beta chains listed below, sequenced in a study of blood T cell repertoires in COVID-19. Only in-frame clones appear in the TCRdb table, and some are missing; sequencing was by immunoSEQ multiplex PCR. The data show 29,000 or so clones, with around nine tenths seen just once and 10% to 15% held by the top ten. Sequencing input: peripheral blood. These TCRs come from a human donor in a cohort sampled during active COVID-19. The donor label of this sample is uncertain.

This clone turned up a few times. The chain employs TRBV28 and TRBJ2-1; 7 bases match TRBD2. J lost 3 bases, V lost 5 bases, and 7 bases had no gene match. The CDR3 covers 15 residues. Germline assignment: CDR1 MDHEN and CDR2 SYDVKM. CDR3 in DNA: TGTGCCAGCAGTGCTCTAGCGGCCTACTACAATGAGCAGTTCTTC. Its translation: CASSALAAYYNEQFF. The full variable domain, rest sourced from reference TRBV28 and TRBJ2-1, is DVKVTQSSRYLVKRTGEKVFLECVQDMDHENMFWYRQDPGLGLRLIYFSYDVKMKEKGDIPEGYSVSREKKERFSLILESASTNQTSMYLCASSALAAYYNEQFFGPGTRLTVL.

The J gene is TRBJ2-5, the V gene TRBV24-1, with D possibly TRBD2 on 5 matching bases. This CDR3 is built from 15 residues. Germline CDR1 KGHDR, CDR2 SFDVKD. V lost 9 bases and J lost 3, with 19 bases in between. The CDR3 is CATQVGSTGKETQYF. For the CDR3, the DNA is TGTGCCACCCAGGTAGGGAGCACGGGAAAAGAGACCCAGTACTTC.

The rearrangement joins TRBV7-2 to TRBJ2-7, with D possibly being TRBD1 (5 bases). V was cut by 1 base and J by 2 bases, with 6 bases left in between. Germline-derived CDR1 and CDR2 are SGHTA and FQGNSA. This CDR3 is built from 13 residues. The CDR3 coding sequence is TGTGCCAGCAGCTTAGTAGGGGCCTACGAGCAGTACTTC. Translation gives CASSLVGAYEQYF.

This chain links TRBV7-3 with TRBJ2-2; TRBD2 is a possible D gene (5 bases). V lost 5 bases and J lost 0, with 10 bases in between. Per the germline V gene, CDR1 is SGHTA and CDR2 is FQGTGA. The CDR3 has 15 residues. The CDR3 bases are TGTGCCAGCAGCCGAGGGCCGGCGAACACCGGGGAGCTGTTTTTT. Translation gives CASSRGPANTGELFF.

This sequence joins TRBV7-9 and TRBJ1-1; 8 nucleotides align to TRBD1. Trimming at V came to 6 bases and at J to 1 base, leaving 4 bases not matched to a gene. This CDR3 is 14 amino acids long. Germline lookup yields CDR1 SEHNR and CDR2 FQNEAQ (reference sequence). CDR3 DNA: TGTGCCAGCAGAATAGGACAGGGGAACACTGAAGCTTTCTTT. Protein product: CASRIGQGNTEAFF. Supplemented by reference TRBV7-9 and TRBJ1-1, the full variable domain reads DTGVSQNPRHKITKRGQNVTFRCDPISEHNRLYWYRQTLGQGPEFLTYFQNEAQLEKSRLLSDRFSAERPKGSFSTLEIQRTEQGDSAMYLCASRIGQGNTEAFFGQGTRLTVV.

The chain recombines TRBV11-2 with TRBJ2-2; D is unclear. Per germline, CDR1 SGHAT and CDR2 FQNNGV. This CDR3 spans 15 amino acids. The germline V and J ends were trimmed by 2 bases and 3 bases, with 10 bases remaining between them. As DNA, the CDR3 is TGTGCCAGCAGCTTAAGGAGCTATTACACCGGGGAGCTGTTTTTT. It specifies CASSLRSYYTGELFF.

CDR3 region: CASSLEASTDTQYF. The CDR3 DNA sequence: TGTGCCAGCAGCTTAGAAGCCAGCACAGATACGCAGTATTTT. This rearrangement joins TRBV7-9 to TRBJ2-3, with D hard to call. The CDR3 is 14 residues long. V gave up 1 base and J gave up 0 bases, with 5 bases separating them. Germline V gene lookup returns CDR1 SEHNR and CDR2 FQNEAQ (reference sequence).

This clone was counted once. V is TRBV7-2 and J is TRBJ1-3, with D perhaps TRBD1 (6 bases). The V end was cut by 5 bases, the J end by 2 bases, with 10 bases between. The CDR3 has 14 residues. In germline, CDR1 is SGHTA, CDR2 FQGNSA. DNA of the CDR3: TGTGCCAGCAGCAAGCCAGGGGCTGGAAACACCATATATTTT. This translates into CASSKPGAGNTIYF.

The chain uses TRBV5-5 and TRBJ1-4; 10 bases match TRBD1. The germline gives CDR1 SGHKS, CDR2 YYEKEE (reference sequence). CDR3 length: 14 amino acids. The V gene end was trimmed by 5 bases and the J gene end by 6 bases; junction bases not matched to a gene: 4. CDR3 amino acids: CASSWGQGYEKLFF. CDR3 nucleotide sequence: TGTGCCAGCAGTTGGGGACAGGGGTATGAAAAACTGTTTTTT.

V is TRBV18 and J is TRBJ1-6, with D possibly matching TRBD1 (6 bases). This CDR3 has 14 residues. V gave up 1 base and J gave up 8 bases, with 9 bases separating them. Germline V gene lookup returns CDR1 KGHSH and CDR2 LQKENI. CDR3 coding DNA: TGTGCCAGCTCACCACGACAGGACGATTCACCCCTCCACTTT. This sequence encodes CASSPRQDDSPLHF.

The genes are TRBV7-9 and TRBJ2-2; tentatively, D is TRBD1 (6 bases). Trimming pared 9 bases from V and 0 bases from J, leaving 11 bases between. CDR3 size: 14 residues. Germline lookup yields CDR1 SEHNR and CDR2 FQNEAQ (reference sequence). CDR3 DNA sequence: TGTGCCAGAACCGGGACAACGAACACCGGGGAGCTGTTTTTT. Protein sequence: CARTGTTNTGELFF.

This clone was detected only once. This chain links TRBV5-4 with TRBJ1-3, with TRBD1 identical over 8 bases. V shed 7 bases and J 4 bases; nucleotides not matched to a gene: 13. The CDR3 is 16 residues long. From germline, CDR1 is SGHNT and CDR2 YYREEE (reference sequence). The CDR3 sequence is CASWTSTGALGNTIYF. CDR3 nucleotide sequence: TGTGCCAGCTGGACTTCGACAGGGGCCCTAGGAAACACCATATATTTT.

J is TRBJ2-3 and V is TRBV11-2; TRBD2 agrees at 7 bases. The trim removed 5 bases at V and 5 bases at J, leaving 13 bases unmatched. Germline CDR1 and CDR2: SGHAT and FQNNGV. The CDR3 totals 16 residues. CDR3 nucleotides: TGTGCCAGCAGCACACTCGGGCCTAGCGGCGTAGATACGCAGTATTTT. This encodes CASSTLGPSGVDTQYF.

In this sample, this clone turned up once. In DNA, the CDR3 is TGTGCCAGCAGCCCAAAAGGGGGCGGATACACAGATACGCAGTATTTT. Translating gives CASSPKGGGYTDTQYF. The rearrangement uses TRBV9 and TRBJ2-3; 7 positions agree with TRBD1. In germline, CDR1 is SGDLS, CDR2 YYNGEE. Trimming cost V 4 bases and J 2 bases; bases outside gene matches: 10. This CDR3 has 16 residues. The complete variable domain, with remaining parts taken from reference TRBV9 and TRBJ2-3, reads DSGVTQTPKHLITATGQRVTLRCSPRSGDLSVYWYQQSLDQGLQFLIQYYNGEERAKGNILERFSAQQFPDLHSELNLSSLELGDSALYFCASSPKGGGYTDTQYFGPGTRLTVL.

The chain is built from TRBV30 and TRBJ1-3; D is possibly TRBD1 (5 bases). Germline V gives CDR1 GTSNPN, CDR2 SVGIG (reference sequence). This CDR3 region has 15 residues. Trimming took 1 base from V and 4 from J, leaving 14 bases between them. CDR3 nucleotide sequence: TGTGCCTGGAGTGACGGCGGCGCAGGGGGAAACACCATATATTTT. As protein: CAWSDGGAGGNTIYF.

The V gene is TRBV3-1 (or the pseudogene TRBV3-2), the J gene TRBJ2-3, with 7 bases aligning to TRBD2. The germline V gene encodes CDR1 LGHDT and CDR2 YNNKEL (reference sequence). This CDR3 spans 12 amino acids. With 4 bases clipped from V and 8 bases from J, the junction kept 3 bases outside the gene matches. The DNA of the CDR3 is TGTGCCAGCAGCCTAGCGGGTGGTACGCAGTATTTT. Protein: CASSLAGGTQYF.

The chain couples TRBV6-5 to TRBJ1-5, with D maybe TRBD1 (6 bases). This CDR3 region has 13 residues. Between the trimmed V and J ends, which lost 10 bases and 4 bases, there was a span of 14 bases. The germline V gene encodes CDR1 MNHEY and CDR2 SVGAGI. CDR3 nucleotides: TGTGCCACGTTACAGGGACCAAATCAGCCCCAGCATTTT. Its translation: CATLQGPNQPQHF.

The genes are TRBV5-6 and TRBJ2-3, with a tentative D call TRBD2 (5 bases). The CDR3 runs 19 residues. Germline lookup yields CDR1 SGHDT and CDR2 YYEEEE. V was clipped by 4 bases and J by 0 bases, with 24 bases between them. The CDR3 reads CASSEPTAAETSSTDTQYF. CDR3 DNA: TGTGCCAGCAGCGAACCTACAGCGGCCGAAACCTCTAGCACAGATACGCAGTATTTT.

V gene TRBV29-1 combines with J gene TRBJ1-1; tentative D call: TRBD1 (5 bases). Germline CDR1 is SQVTM and CDR2 is ANQGSEA. V lost 6 bases and J 1 base, leaving 9 bases between the germline ends. The CDR3 is 12 amino acids. In nucleotides, the CDR3 is TGCAGCGTCGGACATCCGAACACTGAAGCTTTCTTT. Residues: CSVGHPNTEAFF.